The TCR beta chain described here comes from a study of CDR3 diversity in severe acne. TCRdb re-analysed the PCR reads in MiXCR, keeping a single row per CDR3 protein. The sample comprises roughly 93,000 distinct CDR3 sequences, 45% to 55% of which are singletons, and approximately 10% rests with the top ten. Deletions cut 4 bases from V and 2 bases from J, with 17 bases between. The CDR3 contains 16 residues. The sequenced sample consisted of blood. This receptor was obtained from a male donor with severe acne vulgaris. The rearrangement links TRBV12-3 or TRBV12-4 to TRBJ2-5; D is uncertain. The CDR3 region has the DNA TGTGCCAGCAGTTACTCGGAAGCAGCAGGACAAGAGACCCAGTACTTC. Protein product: CASSYSEAAGQETQYF.